This T cell receptor beta chain was documented in a study of metastatic and nonmetastatic thyroid tumors. Study summary: Repertoires of blood and of tissue (tumor or nodule) from malignant and benign thyroid patients were compared. Notes on the study in general: Reportedly, malignant thyroid tumors had significantly higher TCR beta diversity than benign nodules, in blood and tumor.

This clone showed up many times. What it binds is unknown. Nobody among the patients had been given any treatment before thyroid surgery. The CDR3 runs 16 residues. Trimming took 3 bases from V and 0 from J, leaving 12 bases between them. Germline V gene lookup returns CDR1 KGHSH and CDR2 LQKENI. Per the authors' pipeline: Construction of a distant-metastasis classifier for papillary thyroid cancer relied on CDR3 differences across clinicopathological groups. TCRdb redid the clone calls on the PCR reads using MiXCR. TCRdb, not the original authors, processed these V and J calls. This sample has some 34,000 clones, with roughly 20% found just once.

Sequencing input: blood. The clonotype was recovered from a female donor with papillary thyroid cancer or a benign thyroid nodule (not recorded which). Some clones in this sample may be carry-over from other donors' samples. This chain uses TRBV18 with TRBJ2-1; no firm D call. The chain's CDR3 is CASSPFSLSSYNEQFF. The DNA for the CDR3 is TGTGCCAGCTCACCCTTTTCGTTGAGCTCCTACAATGAGCAGTTCTTC.